This T cell receptor beta chain was obtained from a study of T cells in Graves' hyperthyroidism and ophthalmopathy (dated by TCRdb to between 2017 and 2020). In the study overall: Peripheral blood samples were taken at the time of initial diagnosis, prior to any treatment. TCR V-J signatures able to tell the groups apart were searched for in a discovery cohort of approximately 95 patients, of whom more than 40 had Graves' ophthalmopathy and about 60 had stable Graves' hyperthyroidism. Whether ophthalmopathy could be predicted prospectively was tested in an independent validation cohort made up of under 20 hyperthyroidism patients plus 17 patients who later progressed to ophthalmopathy. The approximately 90 discovery patients were randomly split 7:3 into training and test sets. The study also compared thyroid tissue and blood T-cell repertoires from several Graves' hyperthyroidism patients. Following sampling, methimazole starting at 30 mg daily was given to hyperthyroidism patients, and high-dose intravenous methylprednisolone was given to ophthalmopathy patients. The paper describes TCR Vbeta CDR3 sequencing of about 140 peripheral blood samples, made up of approximately 40 ophthalmopathy patients, 70 to 80 hyperthyroidism patients and roughly 17 progressor patients.

Stable Graves' hyperthyroidism was defined as the absence of progression to ophthalmopathy over 18 months of follow-up. Hyperthyroidism patients were newly diagnosed, with disease duration under 2 months, and aged 18 to 65 years. Exclusion was applied to patients with uncontrolled infections, other autoimmune diseases, pregnancy or lactation. Clinical symptoms, serum thyroxine and TRAb, thyroid ultrasound, and orbital computed tomography formed the basis for the diagnoses. Ficoll-Paque density gradient centrifugation was used to isolate PBMCs from approximately 10 ml of fresh peripheral blood. Total RNA was extracted with Trizol reagent, and quality was checked on an Agilent 2100 Bioanalyzer. Beyond this particular receptor, the publication reports: Ophthalmopathy was separated from stable hyperthyroidism by a 13 V-J signature model, with about 88% sensitivity and about 81% specificity obtained in cross-validation and 80%/75% obtained in testing. Sample size was not statistically predetermined, and blinding of investigators to group allocation was not performed. In validation, the model predicted progression to ophthalmopathy a median of roughly six months before onset, with 70% to 71% sensitivity and nearly 75% specificity. Most expanded thyroid clonotypes (frequency above 0.001) were also detected in blood, suggesting blood repertoires may reflect thyroid immune responses.

Details on this clonotype: This clone's antigen is unknown. Base qualities are not at hand, and no much larger clone is one base apart.

The CDR3 holds 14 amino acids from the cysteine to the phenylalanine. The kept DNA is CDR3 alone, 42 bases in frame from the first base. V and J are trimmed by 9 bases and 6 bases, and the gene matches miss 10 bases of the junction. In the germline V gene, CDR1 corresponds to ENHRY and CDR2 to SYGVKD. The TCR beta CDR3 regions were amplified from the RNA transcripts. For the first round of RT-PCR on the TCR CDR3, the HTBI primer set was used together with the Qiagen OneStep RT-PCR kit. Libraries were constructed in a second round of multiplex PCR, after which size selection and purification were carried out. The libraries were sequenced on an Illumina HiSeq2000 using paired-end 100 bp reads. The published analysis was carried out like this. SOAPnuke was used to process the raw data, throwing out any read that contained adapters or uncalled bases, had a mean Phred below 15, or lacked an exact constant-primer or identifier match. COPE v1.2.5 was used to merge the high-quality paired reads, and each unique nucleotide sequence was defined as a clonotype. MiTCR v1.1 was used to align clonotypes to the IMGT TRBV, TRBD and TRBJ reference segments. Only V-J combinations with frequency above 0.0001, covering about 99% of repertoires, were analysed. The TCS score was defined as F50 (clonal expansion) divided by E x V (chaos), with BLOSUM62-based TCRdist calculated between CDR3 peptides within each V-J. Welch's t-statistics and random forest reduced approximately 520 V-J features to under 15, which were used in a naive Bayes classifier (R e1071). Starting from the raw public reads, TCRdb applied fastp trimming at Q25, assembled clones with MiXCR and retained in-frame beta chains. Each entry merges the rows of one CDR3 protein and shows their most common DNA and genes. The V and J calls were not made by the authors but by TCRdb's processing. The sample table records a few hundred thousand distinct CDR3 sequences; roughly an eighth of these occur just once. 9.2% of the sample goes to the ten largest clones.

Sequencing was carried out using blood. This clonotype was obtained from a young woman with Graves' hyperthyroidism. The chain links TRBV10-3 with TRBJ1-2; 10 central nucleotides agree with TRBD1. The CDR3 here reads CAMTRDRGTDGYTF. The sequenced DNA: TGTGCCATGACCCGGGACAGGGGAACAGATGGCTACACCTTC.